This T cell receptor beta chain is drawn from a study of blood T cell repertoires in COVID-19. As for the study in general: Sources were T cells, B-cell-depleted T cells, or PBMCs; the material itself was cDNA or gDNA.

Participant ages covered about 18 to 95 years across 24 US areas. CDR1 and CDR2 (germline): SNHLY, FYNNEI. The CDR3 totals 13 residues. Trimming removed 8 bases from V and 4 bases from J, with 11 bases in between. In the study's own analysis: Estimation of nucleated cell counts was performed using reference gene primer amplification. Sequencing was performed with immunoSEQ multiplex PCR; in TCRdb, only in-frame clones are kept and a portion is missing. Clone size and the V and J calls come from that table; the DNA yielded D and trimming. The table records around 230,000 clones, approximately 83% of them present only once.

Sequencing was performed on PBMCs or T cells enriched from blood (not recorded which). This sequence joins TRBV2 and TRBJ2-2; D may be TRBD2 (6 bases). The sequence came from a woman in her 40s with acute COVID-19. The CDR3 sequence is CASRRVGTGELFF. The CDR3 coding sequence is TGTGCCAGCCGGAGGGTGGGCACCGGGGAGCTGTTTTTT.